The 7 T cell receptor beta chains below all came from one sample that was sequenced in a study of blood T cell repertoires in COVID-19. TCRdb's copy holds only in-frame clones and misses some; the assay was immunoSEQ multiplex PCR. In the table there are around 230,000 clones, around four fifths of which are singletons. Source material: peripheral blood. Receptors originate from a woman between 45 and 65 years old with acute or convalescent COVID-19.

This chain uses TRBV5-1 with TRBJ2-7; possibly TRBD2 for D (7 bases). The germline V and J ends were trimmed by 4 bases and 9 bases, with 20 bases remaining between them. CDR3 size: 14 residues. CDR1 is SGHRS and CDR2 is YFSETQ in the germline V gene. Written as DNA, the CDR3 is TGCGCCAGCAGCCCGCCGGGGGGCTCCTTGGGGCAGTACTTC. It specifies CASSPPGGSLGQYF.

This clone was seen a single time. The gene calls are TRBV7-6 and TRBJ2-5; no reliable D call. Trimming took off 1 base at V and 2 bases at J, with 20 bases between the two ends. Germline values: CDR1 SGHVS, CDR2 FNYEAQ. The CDR3 has 18 residues. CDR3 sequence: CASSLEFVGLPGQETQYF. CDR3 DNA: TGTGCCAGCAGCTTAGAATTCGTCGGCCTGCCGGGTCAAGAGACCCAGTACTTC.

The chain has TRBV2 and TRBJ2-1; D is uncertain. The CDR3 loop spans 14 amino acids. In germline, CDR1 is SNHLY, CDR2 FYNNEI. V lost 4 bases, J lost 6 bases, and 13 bases lay in between. The CDR3 region has the DNA TGTGCCAGCAGTGTCCAGCATGTAGCCAATGAGCAGTTCTTC. It encodes CASSVQHVANEQFF.

This clone has just one count. The chain is built from TRBV11-3 and TRBJ1-1; 7 nucleotides match TRBD1. Germline V gene data show CDR1 as SGHNT and CDR2 as YENEEA. The CDR3 is 13 residues long. V shed 5 bases, J shed 7 bases, and the junction held 7 bases outside the gene matches. DNA for the CDR3: TGTGCCAGCAGCCCCAACCCAGGGGGTGAAGCTTTCTTT. Translation gives CASSPNPGGEAFF.

The gene calls are TRBV6-1 and TRBJ1-1, with a tentative D call TRBD1 (5 bases). The V end was cut by 8 bases, the J end by 3 bases, with 25 bases between. CDR1 is MNHNS, CDR2 SASEGT, per germline. The CDR3 has 17 residues. CDR3 sequence (DNA): TGTGCCAGCGGTGTTGGGGCAGGGATGGGTATGCACACTGAAGCTTTCTTT. Amino acids: CASGVGAGMGMHTEAFF.

The CDR3 DNA reads as TGTGCCTGCTGGGCGGGACTAGCAACAGATACGCAGTATTTT. Translated, it gives CACWAGLATDTQYF. The V call is TRBV28, the J call TRBJ2-3; 9 bases match TRBD2. The CDR3 is made up of 14 amino acids. The J segment lost 3 bases and the V segment lost 11 bases, leaving 9 bases of the junction unmatched. Germline CDR1 reads MDHEN; CDR2 reads SYDVKM.

CDR3 residues: CASSEGQTSGANVLTF. The CDR3 DNA reads as TGTGCCAGCAGTGAGGGACAGACCTCTGGGGCCAACGTCCTGACTTTC. The V gene is TRBV27, the J gene TRBJ2-6, with TRBD1 matching 7 bases. In germline, CDR1 is MNHEY, CDR2 SMNVEV (reference sequence). The CDR3 is 16 amino acids. Trimming removed 5 bases from V and 0 bases from J; junction bases left unmatched: 4.